Each of the 12 T cell receptor beta chains below was sequenced from the same sample in a study of Ad26.COV2.S vaccination and SARS-CoV-2 variants. Libraries were prepared by immunoSEQ multiplex PCR; TCRdb keeps only in-frame clonotypes and omits some of them. The data show roughly 320,000 clones, with about nine tenths seen just once and around 3.6% held by the top ten. The sample's treatment: around 19 received Ad26.COV2.S at low or high dose, single or two shots; a few received placebo; per-sample allocation not given. Sampling took place 63 days after the first vaccine or placebo injection. Source: peripheral blood, taken in a trial of Ad26.COV2.S vaccine versus placebo. These receptors were collected from a person aged 18 to 65 who received the Ad26.COV2.S COVID-19 vaccine or a placebo.

This clone was counted a single time. The genes are TRBV5-5 and TRBJ1-1; the D gene is possibly TRBD1 (5 bases). Germline CDR1 is SGHKS and CDR2 is YYEKEE (reference sequence). V dropped 0 bases and J dropped 7 bases, with 10 bases sitting between them. The CDR3 is 13 residues long. The CDR3, as DNA: TGTGCCAGCAGCTTGGAGTTCAGGGTTGAAGCTTTCTTT. Translating it yields CASSLEFRVEAFF.

The V and J genes are TRBV29-1 and TRBJ2-3, with a tentative D call TRBD2 (7 bases). The CDR3 length is 16 residues. Germline loops: CDR1 SQVTM, CDR2 ANQGSEA. With 0 bases removed from V and 6 bases from J, the gap between germline ends came to 19 bases. The CDR3 DNA is TGCAGCGTTGAAGACTGGAGCCAGGGAGGGGGTGATACGCAGTATTTT. It translates to CSVEDWSQGGGDTQYF.

This chain links TRBV5-1 with TRBJ2-3, with TRBD2 matching 12 bases. The length of the CDR3 is 16 residues. J was trimmed by 6 bases and V by 0 bases; bases with no gene match: 5. Germline lookup yields CDR1 SGHRS and CDR2 YFSETQ. Written as DNA, the CDR3 is TGCGCCAGCAGCTTGGTGTCTAGCGGGGGGGCGGATACGCAGTATTTT. This encodes CASSLVSSGGADTQYF.

The genes are TRBV7-2 and TRBJ1-5; D is perhaps TRBD1 (5 bases). V lost 2 bases and J 0 bases, leaving 11 bases between the germline ends. The CDR3 length is 16 residues. Germline V lookup: CDR1 SGHTA, CDR2 FQGNSA. The CDR3 DNA is TGTGCCAGCAGCTTATGGGGGGGGAGTAGCAATCAGCCCCAGCATTTT. Translating it yields CASSLWGGSSNQPQHF. Drawing the rest from reference TRBV7-2 and TRBJ1-5, the complete variable domain is GAGVSQSPSNKVTEKGKDVELRCDPISGHTALYWYRQSLGQGLEFLIYFQGNSAPDKSGLPSDRFSAERTGGSVSTLTIQRTQQEDSAVYLCASSLWGGSSNQPQHFGDGTRLSIL.

This clone appeared a few times. The V call is TRBV6-5, the J call TRBJ1-5; possible D gene TRBD1, 5 bases. CDR1 is MNHEY and CDR2 is SVGAGI in the germline V gene. The V end lost 2 bases, the J end lost 2 bases, and 7 bases lay between the germline ends. This CDR3 contains 14 residues. The CDR3 loop is CASSYKGGNQPQHF. CDR3 DNA sequence: TGTGCCAGCAGTTACAAAGGGGGCAATCAGCCCCAGCATTTT.

The chain carries TRBV4-2 and TRBJ1-4; D gene unclear. Germline V gene data show CDR1 as LGHNA and CDR2 as YNFKEQ. CDR3 size: 13 residues. Trimming took off 1 base at V and 7 bases at J, with 7 bases between the two ends. The CDR3 loop reads CASSQVTTEKLFF. CDR3 in DNA: TGTGCCAGCAGCCAAGTTACCACTGAAAAACTGTTTTTT.

The rearrangement uses TRBV24-1 and TRBJ2-2; 7 nucleotides match TRBD2. The V segment lost 1 base and the J segment 4 bases; nucleotides outside the gene matches: 5. Looked up from germline, CDR1 is KGHDR and CDR2 is SFDVKD. This CDR3 spans 16 amino acids. CDR3 residues: CATSDFKRGTTGELFF. The CDR3 bases are TGTGCCACCAGTGATTTCAAGCGGGGAACCACCGGGGAGCTGTTTTTT.

This clone was observed a single time. The chain joins TRBV5-1 to TRBJ1-1; D is ambiguous. V was trimmed by 5 bases and J by 0 bases, leaving 11 bases between them. CDR1 and CDR2 from the germline V gene are SGHRS and YFSETQ. The CDR3 extends over 14 amino acids. The CDR3 loop reads CASRSETVNTEAFF. CDR3 nucleotide sequence: TGCGCCAGCAGGAGTGAGACGGTGAACACTGAAGCTTTCTTT.

The rearrangement joins TRBV5-1 to TRBJ2-1; TRBD2 matches 12 bases. The trim removed 0 bases at V and 4 bases at J, leaving 5 bases unmatched. Germline loops: CDR1 SGHRS, CDR2 YFSETQ. The CDR3 length is 17 residues. This CDR3 is CASSLVLAGGRYNEQFF. Here the CDR3 DNA reads TGCGCCAGCAGCTTGGTCCTAGCGGGGGGGCGTTACAATGAGCAGTTCTTC.

This clone was recorded once. V and J are TRBV9 and TRBJ1-5; TRBD1 matches at 7 bases. The V gene end was trimmed by 0 bases and the J gene end by 3 bases; junction bases not matched to a gene: 3. CDR3 length: 15 amino acids. The germline CDR1 and CDR2 sequences are SGDLS and YYNGEE. The CDR3 DNA is TGTGCCAGCAGCGTAGAGGGACAGAACAATCAGCCCCAGCATTTT. It encodes CASSVEGQNNQPQHF.

Details on this clone: The sample carries other DNA sequences with the same CDR3. The V and J genes are TRBV30 and TRBJ1-5; no reliable D call. The germline CDR1 and CDR2 sequences are GTSNPN and SVGIG (reference sequence). Trimming took 5 bases from V and 1 from J, leaving 6 bases between them. The length of the CDR3 is 12 residues. Here the CDR3 DNA reads TGTGCCTGGGGACGGAGCAATCAGCCCCAGCATTTT. It is translated as CAWGRSNQPQHF.

The chain joins TRBV5-4 to TRBJ2-2, with TRBD2 matching over 7 bases. With V trimmed by 4 bases and J by 4 bases, 13 bases remained unmatched. The germline CDR1 and CDR2 sequences are SGHNT and YYREEE (reference sequence). This CDR3 contains 17 residues. The CDR3 region has the DNA TGTGCCAGCAGCACCAACCCGGGACTAACTGGCACCGGGGAGCTGTTTTTT. It encodes CASSTNPGLTGTGELFF.